A selection of T cell receptor beta chains follows, all from one sample in a study of regulatory T cells in long-lasting Graves disease. TCRdb processed the multiplex PCR reads anew with MiXCR; each CDR3 protein has one entry. The table records about 540,000 distinct CDR3 sequences, about 14% of them present only once. The data also belong to a second study, concerning T cells in Graves' hyperthyroidism and ophthalmopathy.

The material sequenced was peripheral blood mononuclear cells (PBMCs), taken at new diagnosis, from a patient treated with antithyroid drugs. Every receptor here comes from a man aged 30-40 years with Graves disease. The CDR3 runs from the conserved cysteine through the conserved F or W. A D gene is named only where the DNA matches it firmly. Clone size is stated in some rows and not others, as once, few, many or a class when expanded.

v_call: TRBV20-1; d_call: TRBD2; j_call: TRBJ2-2; clone_size: many; cdr3_aa: CSARDFLAGGSDTGELFF; cdr3_nt: TGCAGTGCTAGAGATTTTCTAGCGGGAGGGAGCGACACCGGGGAGCTGTTTTTT
v_call: TRBV15; d_call: -; j_call: TRBJ1-1; clone_size: many; cdr3_aa: CATSRDWEAFF; cdr3_nt: TGTGCCACCAGCAGGGATTGGGAAGCTTTCTTT
v_call: TRBV19; d_call: -; j_call: TRBJ1-5; clone_size: many; cdr3_aa: CASWRTGVYSNQPQHF; cdr3_nt: TGTGCCAGCTGGAGGACGGGGGTTTATAGCAATCAGCCCCAGCATTTT
v_call: TRBV9; d_call: -; j_call: TRBJ2-2; clone_size: -; cdr3_aa: CASSVPGEELFF; cdr3_nt: TGTGCCAGCAGCGTACCTGGAGAGGAGCTGTTTTTT
v_call: TRBV20-1; d_call: -; j_call: TRBJ2-5; clone_size: many; cdr3_aa: CSARVFGAQETQYF; cdr3_nt: TGCAGTGCTAGAGTTTTTGGGGCCCAAGAGACCCAGTACTTC
v_call: TRBV6-6; d_call: -; j_call: TRBJ1-5; clone_size: -; cdr3_aa: CASSYSRGNQPQHF; cdr3_nt: TGTGCCAGCAGTTACTCGCGGGGGAATCAGCCCCAGCATTTT
v_call: TRBV18; d_call: TRBD2; j_call: TRBJ2-3; clone_size: many; cdr3_aa: CASSQNSGNTDTQYF; cdr3_nt: TGTGCCAGCTCACAGAATAGCGGGAACACAGATACGCAGTATTTT
v_call: TRBV28; d_call: -; j_call: TRBJ1-2; clone_size: -; cdr3_aa: CASSSHARTYGYTF; cdr3_nt: TGTGCCAGCAGTTCGCATGCAAGAACCTATGGCTACACCTTC
v_call: TRBV5-1; d_call: -; j_call: TRBJ2-7; clone_size: many; cdr3_aa: CASSLGQRLEQYF; cdr3_nt: TGCGCCAGCAGCTTGGGGCAGCGGCTCGAGCAGTACTTC
v_call: TRBV6-1; d_call: -; j_call: TRBJ1-5; clone_size: few; cdr3_aa: CASNSGTTSNQPQHF; cdr3_nt: TGTGCCAGCAACTCCGGGACAACGAGCAATCAGCCCCAGCATTTT
v_call: TRBV14; d_call: TRBD2; j_call: TRBJ2-1; clone_size: many; cdr3_aa: CASSQRTSGGEQFF; cdr3_nt: TGTGCCAGCAGCCAACGGACTAGCGGAGGCGAGCAGTTCTTC
v_call: TRBV4-1; d_call: -; j_call: TRBJ1-5; clone_size: few; cdr3_aa: CASSQVQGNQPQHF; cdr3_nt: TGCGCCAGCAGCCAAGTCCAGGGCAATCAGCCCCAGCATTTT
v_call: TRBV10-3; d_call: TRBD2; j_call: TRBJ2-1; clone_size: -; cdr3_aa: CAISESWHKGVASGYNEQFF; cdr3_nt: TGTGCCATCAGTGAGTCGTGGCACAAAGGTGTGGCTAGCGGCTACAATGAGCAGTTCTTC
v_call: TRBV29-1; d_call: -; j_call: TRBJ2-1; clone_size: many; cdr3_aa: CSVPDPTGEQFF; cdr3_nt: TGCAGCGTCCCCGACCCGACGGGTGAGCAGTTCTTC
v_call: TRBV7-9; d_call: TRBD2; j_call: TRBJ2-1; clone_size: -; cdr3_aa: CASNPTSGNYNEQFF; cdr3_nt: TGTGCCAGCAACCCGACTAGCGGGAATTACAATGAGCAGTTCTTC
v_call: TRBV29-1; d_call: TRBD1; j_call: TRBJ1-1; clone_size: many; cdr3_aa: CSGTPTGGSTEAFF; cdr3_nt: TGCAGCGGCACACCGACAGGGGGAAGCACTGAAGCTTTCTTT
v_call: TRBV5-5; d_call: -; j_call: TRBJ1-4; clone_size: few; cdr3_aa: CASSLERFEKLFF; cdr3_nt: TGTGCCAGCAGCTTGGAACGATTCGAAAAACTGTTTTTT
v_call: TRBV24-1; d_call: TRBD2; j_call: TRBJ2-3; clone_size: few; cdr3_aa: CATSGSSGSQVSDTQYF; cdr3_nt: TGTGCCACCAGTGGATCTAGCGGGAGTCAAGTCTCAGATACGCAGTATTTT
v_call: TRBV24-1; d_call: TRBD2; j_call: TRBJ2-7; clone_size: -; cdr3_aa: CATSDPPGSGRIRSYEQYF; cdr3_nt: TGTGCCACCAGTGACCCGCCAGGGAGCGGGAGGATAAGGTCCTACGAGCAGTACTTC
v_call: TRBV7-2; d_call: -; j_call: TRBJ2-2; clone_size: many; cdr3_aa: CASSSGGRTGELFF; cdr3_nt: TGTGCCAGCAGCTCGGGCGGGCGCACCGGGGAGCTGTTTTTT
v_call: TRBV24-1; d_call: -; j_call: TRBJ2-5; clone_size: -; cdr3_aa: CATSEAKSQAQYF; cdr3_nt: TGTGCCACCAGTGAGGCGAAATCCCAGGCCCAGTACTTC
v_call: TRBV19; d_call: TRBD1; j_call: TRBJ2-7; clone_size: many; cdr3_aa: CASSIVVGTGPYEQYF; cdr3_nt: TGTGCCAGTAGTATAGTCGTTGGGACAGGGCCCTACGAGCAGTACTTC
v_call: TRBV12-3/TRBV12-4; d_call: -; j_call: TRBJ1-2; clone_size: -; cdr3_aa: CASSQTRDYGYTF; cdr3_nt: TGTGCCAGCAGCCAGACCCGCGATTATGGCTACACTTTC
v_call: TRBV7-9; d_call: TRBD1; j_call: TRBJ2-3; clone_size: many; cdr3_aa: CASSRARTGSTDTQYF; cdr3_nt: TGTGCCAGCAGCCGGGCGCGGACAGGCAGCACAGATACGCAGTATTTT
v_call: TRBV20-1; d_call: -; j_call: TRBJ2-1; clone_size: -; cdr3_aa: CSARKDDNEQFF; cdr3_nt: TGCAGTGCTAGGAAGGACGACAATGAGCAGTTCTTC
v_call: TRBV29-1; d_call: TRBD1; j_call: TRBJ2-3; clone_size: few; cdr3_aa: CSALQGPDTQYF; cdr3_nt: TGCAGCGCTCTACAGGGGCCAGATACGCAGTATTTT
v_call: TRBV5-1; d_call: -; j_call: TRBJ1-1; clone_size: -; cdr3_aa: CASSLGIGTEAFF; cdr3_nt: TGCGCCAGCAGCTTGGGGATTGGGACTGAAGCTTTCTTT
v_call: TRBV11-3; d_call: -; j_call: TRBJ2-1; clone_size: many; cdr3_aa: CASNPGPPYNEQFF; cdr3_nt: TGTGCCAGCAATCCGGGACCACCCTACAATGAGCAGTTCTTC
v_call: TRBV30; d_call: -; j_call: TRBJ2-6; clone_size: few; cdr3_aa: CAWSVGGHGANVLTF; cdr3_nt: TGTGCCTGGAGTGTCGGAGGCCACGGGGCCAACGTCCTGACTTTC
v_call: TRBV10-3; d_call: TRBD1; j_call: TRBJ2-7; clone_size: few; cdr3_aa: CAISLDGTGPYEQYF; cdr3_nt: TGTGCCATCAGTCTAGACGGGACAGGGCCTTACGAGCAGTACTTC
v_call: TRBV9; d_call: -; j_call: TRBJ1-6; clone_size: few; cdr3_aa: CASSVDSGNSPLHF; cdr3_nt: TGTGCCAGCAGCGTAGATTCAGGAAATTCACCCCTCCACTTT
v_call: TRBV5-1; d_call: -; j_call: TRBJ2-7; clone_size: many; cdr3_aa: CASSLDLSEQYF; cdr3_nt: TGCGCCAGCAGCTTGGATTTGAGCGAGCAGTACTTC
v_call: TRBV4-2; d_call: TRBD1; j_call: TRBJ2-2; clone_size: -; cdr3_aa: CASSHRDRGRSGELFF; cdr3_nt: TGTGCCAGCAGCCACCGGGACAGGGGGCGAAGCGGGGAGCTGTTTTTT
v_call: TRBV6-1; d_call: -; j_call: TRBJ1-1; clone_size: many; cdr3_aa: CASSRTGRNTEAFF; cdr3_nt: TGTGCCAGCAGTCGTACAGGAAGAAACACTGAAGCTTTCTTT
v_call: TRBV20-1; d_call: TRBD2; j_call: TRBJ2-5; clone_size: many; cdr3_aa: CSATVAGRGQETQYF; cdr3_nt: TGCAGTGCTACAGTAGCGGGGCGGGGCCAAGAGACCCAGTACTTC
v_call: TRBV2; d_call: -; j_call: TRBJ2-5; clone_size: many; cdr3_aa: CASSDDRGGNQETQYF; cdr3_nt: TGTGCCAGCAGTGACGACCGAGGGGGTAACCAAGAGACCCAGTACTTC
v_call: TRBV2; d_call: -; j_call: TRBJ2-2; clone_size: -; cdr3_aa: CASSLNVGELFF; cdr3_nt: TGTGCCAGCAGTCTGAATGTGGGGGAGCTGTTTTTT
v_call: TRBV11-2; d_call: -; j_call: TRBJ2-1; clone_size: many; cdr3_aa: CASSLGTWNEQFF; cdr3_nt: TGTGCCAGCAGCTTAGGGACTTGGAATGAGCAGTTCTTC
v_call: TRBV3-1; d_call: TRBD1; j_call: TRBJ2-7; clone_size: few; cdr3_aa: CASSQQDRDSYEQYF; cdr3_nt: TGTGCCAGCAGCCAGCAGGACAGGGACTCCTACGAGCAGTACTTC
v_call: TRBV5-1; d_call: TRBD2; j_call: TRBJ2-5; clone_size: -; cdr3_aa: CASSLSRTSVSRGETQYF; cdr3_nt: TGCGCCAGCAGCTTGTCTAGGACTAGCGTCTCTAGGGGAGAGACCCAGTACTTC
v_call: TRBV6-2/TRBV6-3; d_call: -; j_call: TRBJ2-2; clone_size: many; cdr3_aa: CASSYTDTGELFF; cdr3_nt: TGTGCCAGCAGTTACACAGACACCGGGGAGCTGTTTTTT
v_call: TRBV12-3/TRBV12-4; d_call: TRBD2; j_call: TRBJ2-1; clone_size: many; cdr3_aa: CASSLAGLAAYNEQFF; cdr3_nt: TGTGCCAGCAGTTTAGCGGGACTAGCGGCCTACAATGAGCAGTTCTTC
v_call: TRBV6-5; d_call: -; j_call: TRBJ1-2; clone_size: few; cdr3_aa: CASSYGGGTREGYTF; cdr3_nt: TGTGCCAGCAGTTACGGGGGGGGGACGAGAGAAGGCTACACCTTC
v_call: TRBV11-2; d_call: TRBD2; j_call: TRBJ2-1; clone_size: many; cdr3_aa: CASSRRLAGYNEQFF; cdr3_nt: TGTGCCAGCAGCCGTCGCCTAGCGGGATACAATGAGCAGTTCTTC